This TCR beta chain was captured in a study of blood T cell repertoires in COVID-19. The CDR3 covers 16 residues. Trimming took 2 bases from V and 2 from J, leaving 15 bases between them. Germline V gene data show CDR1 as MDHEN and CDR2 as SYDVKM. Measured with immunoSEQ multiplex PCR; TCRdb has only the in-frame clones, and not every one. This sample has fewer than 250,000 clones, with more than 70% found just once. The chain uses TRBV28 and TRBJ2-5; D remains unclear. This sequence was found in a woman under 30 who had recovered from COVID-19. The sequenced sample was PBMCs or T cells enriched from blood (not recorded which). Here the CDR3 DNA reads TGTGCCAGCAGTTTACCCGACGCCGCGGAGCAAGAGACCCAGTACTTC. This gives the protein CASSLPDAAEQETQYF.